The 5 T cell receptor beta chains listed next were all sequenced from one sample in a study of regulatory T cells in long-lasting Graves disease. Time point given: persistent/refractory GD, antithyroid drugs over 5 years with positive TRAb. PBMCs were the source of the RNA used for TCR sequencing. With iRepertoire HTBI primers and Arm-PCR of CDR3 regions, TCR beta libraries were built. TCRdb fed the multiplex PCR reads into MiXCR, producing one record per CDR3 protein. The sample includes 500,000 to 800,000 distinct CDR3 sequences, approximately 31% of them seen just once. The material was peripheral blood mononuclear cells (PBMCs), obtained when the disease was refractory, from a patient treated with antithyroid drugs. The receptors here all came from a female donor with Graves disease.

This clonotype was counted between two and nine times. The rearrangement links TRBV27 to TRBJ1-1; no clear D gene. The V and J ends lost 4 bases and 4 bases respectively, with 16 bases between them. Germline CDR1 MNHEY, CDR2 SMNVEV (reference sequence). CDR3 size: 15 residues. In nucleotides, the CDR3 is TGTGCCAGCAGTTCCCCAAGATCGGGCCGCACTGAAGCTTTCTTT. Translation: CASSSPRSGRTEAFF.

The chain carries TRBV11-3 and TRBJ1-1; D is possibly TRBD1 (6 bases). V lost 6 bases and J 6 bases, leaving 20 bases between the germline ends. The CDR3 extends over 15 amino acids. CDR1 and CDR2 (germline): SGHNT, YENEEA. The CDR3 DNA is TGTGCCAGCAGTTCCGGTGGGGGCTTTAGGGCTGAAGCTTTCTTT. Translating it yields CASSSGGGFRAEAFF.

The rearrangement links TRBV6-2 or TRBV6-3 to TRBJ2-2, with TRBD1 identical over 9 bases. V was pared by 5 bases and J by 5 bases, with 6 bases of the junction left unmatched. The CDR3 consists of 15 residues. The germline CDR1 and CDR2 sequences are MNHEY and SVGEGT. Here the CDR3 DNA reads TGTGCCAGCAGTCCGGACAGGGGAGGTACCGGGGAGCTGTTTTTT. It yields the protein CASSPDRGGTGELFF.

This clonotype was counted at least ten times. The rearrangement links TRBV12-3 or TRBV12-4 to TRBJ1-5; D not resolved. V was shortened by 8 bases and J by 9 bases, with 11 bases between the two germline ends. The CDR3 is 11 amino acids. CDR3 loop: CASGSSRPQHF. The CDR3 DNA reads TGTGCCAGCGGGAGTTCAAGGCCCCAGCATTTT.

The rearrangement joins TRBV29-1 to TRBJ1-2; D is ambiguous. The CDR3 has 11 amino acids. Trimming cost V 5 bases and J 5 bases, with 9 bases left between them. The germline CDR1 and CDR2 sequences are SQVTM and ANQGSEA. CDR3: CSVHPGYGYTF. The CDR3 DNA is TGCAGCGTTCACCCGGGGTATGGCTACACCTTC. The entire variable domain, with the rest obtained from reference TRBV29-1 and TRBJ1-2, is as follows: SAVISQKPSRDICQRGTSLTIQCQVDSQVTMMFWYRQQPGQSLTLIATANQGSEATYESGFVIDKFPISRPNLTFSTLTVSNMSPEDSSIYLCSVHPGYGYTFGSGTRLTVV.